Shown below are 30 T cell receptor beta chains from a single sample sequenced in a study of T-cell reconstitution after alpha-beta-depleted transplantation in children. The library targeted TCRbeta and was prepared with unique molecular identifiers. TCRdb passed the PCR reads through MiXCR, listing each CDR3 protein once. The profile shows about 460,000 distinct CDR3 sequences, about 10% of them singletons. The sample was PBMCs, taken before TCRalphabeta/CD19-depleted stem cell transplant. The receptor set was obtained from a child under 10 years old with inherited bone marrow failure, due to receive a stem cell transplant.

This clonotype was observed at least ten times. The chain carries TRBV7-2 and TRBJ2-7, with TRBD2 as a possible D gene (7 bases). This CDR3 contains 14 residues. Germline V CDR1 and CDR2: SGHTA, FQGNSA. The ends were cut back, 10 bases at V and 0 bases at J, with 16 bases in the middle. CDR3 loop: CAIPLGGASYEQYF. CDR3 in DNA: TGTGCCATCCCCCTAGGGGGGGCCTCCTACGAGCAGTACTTC.

The chain carries TRBV30 and TRBJ2-1, with 11 bases matching TRBD2. Per germline, CDR1 GTSNPN and CDR2 SVGIG (reference sequence). The V and J ends lost 0 bases and 9 bases, in that order; junction bases with no gene match: 1. This CDR3 spans 13 amino acids. CDR3 residues: CAWSVLAGVEQFF. The CDR3 DNA is TGTGCCTGGAGTGTACTAGCGGGAGTTGAGCAGTTCTTC.

This clonotype was seen ten or more times. The chain is built from TRBV12-3 or TRBV12-4 and TRBJ1-1; 10 nucleotides align to TRBD1. The CDR3 is 14 residues long. Unmatched junction bases numbered 6, after V lost 6 bases and J lost 5 bases. CDR3 DNA: TGTGCCAGCAGACCGGGACAGGGGAGGACTGAAGCTTTCTTT. It translates to CASRPGQGRTEAFF.

This clonotype was recorded at least ten times. This rearrangement joins TRBV15 to TRBJ2-5, with TRBD1 matching over 9 bases. CDR3 length equals 15 residues. V lost 7 bases and J lost 3; bases outside the gene matches: 9. Germline V lookup: CDR1 LNHNV, CDR2 YYDKDF (reference sequence). The CDR3 DNA follows: TGTGCCACCAAAAACCCGGGACAGGGAGAAGAGACCCAGTACTTC. It is translated as CATKNPGQGEETQYF.

This clonotype was observed many times. This CDR3 reads CAISESDGRLAYEQYF. CDR3 nucleotides: TGTGCCATCAGTGAGTCGGACGGGAGGCTGGCCTACGAGCAGTACTTC. The chain has TRBV10-3 and TRBJ2-7, with 7 bases identical to TRBD2. CDR3 length: 16 amino acids. With V trimmed by 0 bases and J by 2 bases, 7 bases remained unmatched. The V gene's germline CDR1 is ENHRY and CDR2 SYGVKD.

As to this clonotype: One base away lies a much larger clone, so this may be a sequencing read error. As DNA, the CDR3 is TGCTGTGCTCGCAGGACTAGCGCTCAAGAGACCCAGTACTTC. Protein product: CCARRTSAQETQYF. V gene TRBV20-1 combines with J gene TRBJ2-5; 9 bases align to TRBD2. This CDR3 is 14 amino acids long. The V gene's germline CDR1 is DFQATT and CDR2 SNEGSKA (reference sequence).

This clonotype was found many times. This sequence joins TRBV4-3 and TRBJ1-4, with D hard to call. CDR1 is LGHNA, CDR2 YSLEER, per germline. This CDR3 is 15 amino acids long. V lost 2 bases and J 2 bases, leaving 9 bases between the germline ends. The DNA of the CDR3 is TGCGCCAGCAGCCAAACGGGGTCGACTAATGAAAAACTGTTTTTT. Translated, it gives CASSQTGSTNEKLFF.

Notes on this clonotype: A much larger clone differs by one base, so this may be a read error. The CDR3 DNA reads TGTGCCAGCAACTTAGCGGGAGTGGCTGGCGAGCAGTACTTC. Amino acids: CASNLAGVAGEQYF. This chain uses TRBV9 with TRBJ2-7; 9 bases fit TRBD2. V dropped 6 bases and J dropped 6; count of bases not matched to a gene: 10. The CDR3 loop spans 14 amino acids. Germline CDR1 and CDR2: SGDLS and YYNGEE.

This clonotype has just a few counts. This chain uses TRBV27 with TRBJ2-2; 7 bases align to TRBD2. The germline gives CDR1 MNHEY, CDR2 SMNVEV (reference sequence). This CDR3 spans 16 amino acids. V lost 6 bases to trimming and J lost 2 bases; unmatched junction nucleotides: 9. CDR3 sequence: CASSPLLAVNTGELFF. The CDR3 coding sequence is TGTGCCAGCAGCCCCCTCCTAGCGGTAAACACCGGGGAGCTGTTTTTT.

The genes are TRBV6-4 and TRBJ2-2; D possibly corresponds to TRBD2 (5 bases). The CDR3 loop spans 18 amino acids. From germline, CDR1 is MRHNA and CDR2 SNTAGT. V was shortened by 8 bases and J by 0 bases, with 22 bases between the two germline ends. The CDR3: CASCFSPYLAANTGELFF. Here the CDR3 DNA reads TGTGCCAGCTGTTTTTCCCCTTACCTAGCAGCGAACACCGGGGAGCTGTTTTTT.

This clonotype came up a few times. CDR3 loop: CSVRDGQDSSEAFF. The CDR3 nucleotides read TGCAGCGTGCGAGATGGACAGGACTCCAGTGAAGCTTTCTTT. The rearrangement links TRBV29-1 to TRBJ1-1; TRBD1 agrees at 7 bases. There are 14 residues in the CDR3. The junction had 14 bases not matched to a gene; V was cut back by 6 bases and J by 7 bases. CDR1 and CDR2 from the germline V gene are SQVTM and ANQGSEA. Drawing the rest from reference TRBV29-1 and TRBJ1-1, the complete variable domain is SAVISQKPSRDICQRGTSLTIQCQVDSQVTMMFWYRQQPGQSLTLIATANQGSEATYESGFVIDKFPISRPNLTFSTLTVSNMSPEDSSIYLCSVRDGQDSSEAFFGQGTRLTVV.

This rearrangement joins TRBV5-5 to TRBJ2-5, with 9 bases lining up with TRBD2. The CDR3 consists of 13 residues. Trimming cost V 4 bases and J 5 bases; bases outside gene matches: 3. CDR1 is SGHKS, CDR2 YYEKEE, per germline (reference sequence). The CDR3 protein is CASSVAGGETQYF. CDR3 nucleotides: TGTGCCAGCAGCGTGGCGGGGGGGGAGACCCAGTACTTC.

This clonotype was observed at least ten times. The chain couples TRBV12-3 or TRBV12-4 to TRBJ1-2, with D unclear. The CDR3 is 15 amino acids. V gave up 5 bases and J gave up 4 bases, with 17 bases separating them. The CDR3 bases are TGTGCCAGCAGTCCCCTAGGGCCAGATCCCTATGGCTACACCTTC. Protein product: CASSPLGPDPYGYTF.

This clonotype was recorded at least ten times. The CDR3 nucleotides read TGCGCCAGCAGCCCACGGGACAGGGTATACAATGAGCAGTTCTTC. Translated: CASSPRDRVYNEQFF. The chain couples TRBV4-1 to TRBJ2-1, with 9 bases that match TRBD1. The ends lost 4 bases at V and 4 bases at J; junction bases unmatched: 5. CDR1 MGHRA and CDR2 YSYEKL come from the germline V gene. The CDR3 covers 15 residues.

The sample holds many counts of this clonotype. The chain links TRBV27 to TRBJ2-7; D may be TRBD1 (5 bases). The CDR3 is 14 residues long. Germline-derived CDR1 and CDR2 are MNHEY and SMNVEV (reference sequence). The ends were cut back, 6 bases at V and 3 bases at J, with 15 bases in the middle. The CDR3 DNA follows: TGTGCCAGCAGACGACAGTGGGAAGGCTACGAGCAGTACTTC. Protein: CASRRQWEGYEQYF.

This clonotype has at least ten counts. The V call is TRBV20-1, the J call TRBJ2-1; 8 nucleotides match TRBD2. Germline V gives CDR1 DFQATT, CDR2 SNEGSKA (reference sequence). The length of the CDR3 is 18 residues. V gave up 1 base and J gave up 9 bases; unmatched junction bases: 20. This chain's CDR3 is CSARGRGLGTTGAGEQFF. The CDR3 nucleotides read TGCAGTGCTAGAGGAAGGGGACTAGGGACAACGGGGGCGGGTGAGCAGTTCTTC.

This clonotype was found many times. This chain connects TRBV28 to TRBJ1-5; no clear D. The CDR3 has 12 residues. V lost 1 base and J lost 5, with 3 bases in between. Germline assignment: CDR1 MDHEN and CDR2 SYDVKM. In nucleotides, the CDR3 is TGTGCCAGCAGTTTATATTATCAGCCCCAGCATTTT. It specifies CASSLYYQPQHF.

This clonotype was counted at least ten times. The chain is built from TRBV15 and TRBJ1-5; no reliable D call. This CDR3 has 15 amino acids. Germline CDR1 is LNHNV and CDR2 is YYDKDF (reference sequence). Trimming took 5 bases from V and 4 from J, leaving 15 bases between them. The DNA of the CDR3 is TGTGCCACCAGCCCCAGTCAGCTTGGGAATCAGCCCCAGCATTTT. This sequence encodes CATSPSQLGNQPQHF.

About this clonotype itself: A much bigger clone sits one base away, suggesting this may be a read error. V gene TRBV5-1 combines with J gene TRBJ2-7; 10 bases are a match to TRBD1. J gave up 2 bases and V 2 bases, and 7 bases lay outside the gene matches. Germline V gene data show CDR1 as SGHRS and CDR2 as YFSETQ. The CDR3 is 16 amino acids. The CDR3, as DNA: TGCGCCAGCAGCTTCGGCCCCGGGACAGGGGCCTACGAGCAGTACTTC. This codes for CASSFGPGTGAYEQYF.

This clonotype has a count of ten or more. Here the CDR3 reads CSASDNMNTEAFF. DNA of the CDR3: TGCAGTGCTAGTGACAACATGAACACTGAAGCTTTCTTT. The rearrangement joins TRBV20-1 to TRBJ1-1; D is uncertain. Looked up from germline, CDR1 is DFQATT and CDR2 is SNEGSKA (reference sequence). Trimming removed 3 bases from V and 0 bases from J, with 8 bases in between. The CDR3 length is 13 residues.

V is TRBV27 and J is TRBJ1-5; D gene uncertain. Trimming removed 1 base at V and 0 bases at J, with 10 bases between. There are 16 residues in the CDR3. CDR1 and CDR2 (germline): MNHEY, SMNVEV (reference sequence). The CDR3 DNA reads TGTGCCAGCAGTTTATTGGGCTGGCCTAGCAATCAGCCCCAGCATTTT. This codes for CASSLLGWPSNQPQHF.

This clonotype has at least ten counts. The chain joins TRBV29-1 to TRBJ2-3; 9 bases map to TRBD1. Losses at the gene ends were 6 bases for V and 3 bases for J; bases not matched to a gene: 7. The CDR3 consists of 14 residues. Germline V gene sequence: CDR1 SQVTM, CDR2 ANQGSEA. The DNA of the CDR3 is TGCAGCGTCCAAGTGACAGGGGGGACAGATACGCAGTATTTT. Translated: CSVQVTGGTDTQYF.

This clonotype appeared many times. CDR3 DNA sequence: TGCAGTGCTTTCCGGGACAGGTCCTACGAGCAGTACTTC. Its protein product is CSAFRDRSYEQYF. The chain employs TRBV20-1 and TRBJ2-7; 8 nucleotides match TRBD1. V was clipped by 5 bases and J by 1 base; unmatched bases: 4. Germline V gives CDR1 DFQATT, CDR2 SNEGSKA (reference sequence). CDR3 length: 13 residues.

This clonotype was counted at least ten times. The chain couples TRBV27 to TRBJ2-2; no clear D. The V and J ends lost 4 bases and 6 bases respectively, with 6 bases between them. This CDR3 is 12 amino acids long. Germline CDR1 and CDR2: MNHEY and SMNVEV (reference sequence). CDR3 DNA sequence: TGTGCCAGCAGTTCCCACCCCGGGGAGCTGTTTTTT. Protein sequence: CASSSHPGELFF.

This clonotype showed up many times. The chain recombines TRBV12-3 or TRBV12-4 with TRBJ2-2; the D is unclear. There are 12 residues in the CDR3. V gave up 3 bases and J gave up 8 bases, with 7 bases separating them. CDR3 sequence reads: CASSFSPGELFF. The CDR3 DNA is TGTGCCAGCAGTTTTTCCCCGGGGGAGCTGTTTTTT.

This chain joins TRBV20-1 and TRBJ2-1; possibly TRBD2 for D (7 bases). V shed 6 bases and J shed 8 bases, with 20 bases lying between them. This CDR3 region has 14 residues. Looked up from germline, CDR1 is DFQATT and CDR2 is SNEGSKA (reference sequence). The CDR3 nucleotides are TGCAGTGCCTGCTGGGGGGGCGAAGGAGATGAGCAGTTCTTC. Amino acid sequence: CSACWGGEGDEQFF.

This clonotype appeared many times. The genes are TRBV7-9 and TRBJ2-7, with D unresolved. The germline CDR1 and CDR2 sequences are SEHNR and FQNEAQ (reference sequence). This CDR3 region has 9 residues. The V end lost 1 base, the J end lost 10 bases, and 2 bases lay between the germline ends. CDR3 in DNA: TGTGCCAGCAGCTTAGAACAGTACTTC. Its translation is CASSLEQYF.

In this sample, this clonotype turned up many times. The J gene is TRBJ2-7, the V gene TRBV12-3 or TRBV12-4; a possible D gene is TRBD2 (6 bases). V was pared by 1 base and J by 4 bases, with 8 bases between. This CDR3 comprises 13 residues. CDR3 amino acids: CASSLELAYEQYF. The CDR3 DNA follows: TGTGCCAGCAGTTTAGAACTAGCTTACGAGCAGTACTTC.

Remarks on this clonotype: This may stem from a read error, because a much larger clone lies one nucleotide away. This chain joins TRBV27 and TRBJ2-7; 8 nucleotides align to TRBD2. CDR1 and CDR2 from the germline V gene are MNHEY and SMNVEV (reference sequence). The CDR3 contains 16 residues. Germline trimming cut 4 bases from V and 5 bases from J; bases unmatched to any gene: 13. Here the CDR3 DNA reads TGTGCCAGCAGTTCTTCAGACCTTAGCGGGGCCCACGAGCAGTACTTC. Translated, it gives CASSSSDLSGAHEQYF.

This clonotype has only one observation. The rearrangement joins TRBV7-9 to TRBJ1-4; D might be TRBD1 (5 bases). V lost 7 bases and J 2 bases, leaving 17 bases between the germline ends. CDR3 length equals 16 residues. The germline CDR1 and CDR2 sequences are SEHNR and FQNEAQ (reference sequence). The CDR3, as DNA: TGTGCCAGCACCCAGAGCGTCCAGGGCACTAATGAAAAACTGTTTTTT. Protein: CASTQSVQGTNEKLFF.